This record concerns one TCR beta chain sequence. These data are taken from a study of blood T cell repertoires in COVID-19. Original methodology: Reference gene primer amplification in the assay estimated nucleated cell counts. The protocol was immunoSEQ multiplex PCR, while the TCRdb copy is restricted to in-frame clones and leaves out a portion. The V and J calls and the clone size are those of that table, but D and trimming were determined from the DNA. The table records a few hundred thousand clones, 89% of them present only once. Cohort 3 donors were reported recovered after two negative PCRs, clearance, or symptom resolution. The CDR3 covers 13 residues. Germline assignment: CDR1 MDHEN and CDR2 SYDVKM. Trimming cost V 5 bases and J 8 bases, with 15 bases left between them.

Source material: PBMCs or T cells enriched from blood (not recorded which). The TCR comes from a woman in her thirties or forties who had recovered from COVID-19. The chain links TRBV28 to TRBJ1-1; D is unresolved. CDR3 in DNA: TGTGCCAGCAGTGTTACGGTTTTACGGGAAGCTTTCTTT. Translation gives CASSVTVLREAFF.